This is a list of T cell receptor beta chains from one sample in a study of Ad26.COV2.S vaccination and SARS-CoV-2 variants. Sequencing used immunoSEQ multiplex PCR; TCRdb keeps in-frame clones, though not all of them. Among 350,000 to 550,000 clones listed, nearly 90% were seen once. Specimen: peripheral blood, collected in a trial of Ad26.COV2.S vaccine versus placebo. Receptors were obtained from a person aged 18-60 years who received the Ad26.COV2.S COVID-19 vaccine or a placebo. Each CDR3 is given with its conserved first and last residue. D genes are given only for firm matches. Clone sizes are given selectively: once, few, many, or a class where the clone is expanded.

NA | NA | TRBJ2-1 | TRBV15 | 16 | CATSSPQGRNWDEQFF | TGTGCCACCAGCAGTCCCCAAGGACGAAACTGGGATGAGCAGTTCTTC
once | NA | TRBJ1-2 | TRBV6-5 | 11 | CASSFSIGYTF | TGTGCCAGCAGTTTCTCCATCGGCTACACCTTC
NA | NA | TRBJ2-3 | TRBV4-3 | 13 | CASSQAQGDTQYF | TGCGCCAGCAGCCAAGCCCAGGGTGATACGCAGTATTTT
NA | TRBD2 | TRBJ2-1 | TRBV18 | 15 | CASSPRGAGGNEQFF | TGTGCCAGCTCACCCCGGGGAGCGGGGGGCAATGAGCAGTTCTTC
NA | TRBD2 | TRBJ2-1 | TRBV6-4 | 15 | CASSLLAGAYNEQFF | TGTGCCAGCAGCCTCCTAGCGGGAGCCTACAATGAGCAGTTCTTC
NA | TRBD2 | TRBJ2-2 | TRBV27 | 15 | CASRTLLAGAGELFF | TGTGCCAGCAGGACCTTACTAGCGGGTGCCGGGGAGCTGTTTTTT
NA | NA | TRBJ2-5 | TRBV12-2 | 15 | CASRLASGREETQYF | TGTGCAAGTCGCTTAGCTAGCGGGAGAGAAGAGACCCAGTACTTC
NA | NA | TRBJ2-2 | TRBV2 | 14 | CASTQGGGTGELFF | TGTGCCAGCACCCAGGGAGGGGGCACCGGGGAGCTGTTTTTT
NA | NA | TRBJ1-2 | TRBV5-8 | 16 | CASSFIPGGFKHGYTF | TGTGCCAGCAGCTTCATTCCAGGAGGCTTTAAGCATGGCTACACCTTC
NA | TRBD2 | TRBJ2-5 | TRBV7-2 | 16 | CASTPEAGGPWETQYF | TGTGCCAGCACCCCTGAGGCGGGAGGGCCTTGGGAGACCCAGTACTTC
NA | NA | TRBJ2-5 | TRBV7-9 | 16 | CASSPRADRRQETQYF | TGTGCCAGCAGCCCGCGTGCGGACAGACGCCAAGAGACCCAGTACTTC
NA | TRBD1 | TRBJ1-6 | TRBV5-6 | 17 | CASKSGQAGSYNSPLHF | TGTGCCAGCAAGTCGGGACAGGCGGGATCCTATAATTCACCCCTCCACTTT
once | NA | TRBJ1-3 | TRBV4-1 | 15 | CASSQDRVSGNTIYF | TGCGCCAGCAGCCAAGATCGGGTCTCTGGAAACACCATATATTTT
NA | NA | TRBJ2-3 | TRBV28 | 14 | CASRGHWEADTQYF | TGTGCCAGCAGGGGACATTGGGAGGCAGATACGCAGTATTTT
NA | TRBD2 | TRBJ2-1 | TRBV7-9 | 14 | CASSLLAGLHEQFF | TGTGCCAGCAGCCTACTAGCGGGATTACATGAGCAGTTCTTC
NA | NA | TRBJ2-7 | TRBV28 | 15 | CASSLLGGLLYEQYF | TGTGCCAGCAGTCTTCTCGGGGGGCTCCTCTACGAGCAGTACTTC
NA | NA | TRBJ1-2 | TRBV7-2 | 14 | CASSFRLWGSGYTF | TGTGCCAGCAGCTTTAGACTGTGGGGATCTGGCTACACCTTC
few | NA | TRBJ1-5 | TRBV3-1/TRBV3-2 | 14 | CASSGGGPDQPQHF | TGTGCCAGCAGCGGGGGGGGCCCCGATCAGCCCCAGCATTTT
NA | NA | TRBJ1-2 | TRBV7-2 | 13 | CASRGQGNYGYTF | TGTGCCAGCCGAGGTCAAGGGAACTATGGCTACACCTTC
NA | TRBD1 | TRBJ2-3 | TRBV7-6 | 13 | CASSQDRGDTQYF | TGTGCCAGCAGCCAGGACAGGGGAGATACGCAGTATTTT
NA | NA | TRBJ1-1 | TRBV5-4 | 12 | CASSLEAYEAFF | TGTGCCAGCAGCTTGGAGGCATATGAAGCTTTCTTT
NA | TRBD2 | TRBJ2-5 | TRBV4-1 | 18 | CASSLRLAGGPYQETQYF | TGCGCCAGCAGCCTGAGACTAGCGGGGGGCCCGTACCAAGAGACCCAGTACTTC
NA | NA | TRBJ2-3 | TRBV3-1/TRBV3-2 | 20 | CASSQGDLRKQPPLTDTQYF | TGTGCCAGCAGCCAAGGGGACCTCAGGAAACAGCCGCCACTCACAGATACGCAGTATTTT
NA | NA | TRBJ2-1 | TRBV24-1 | 13 | CATSGQSYNEQFF | TGTGCCACCAGTGGGCAGTCCTACAATGAGCAGTTCTTC
NA | NA | TRBJ2-1 | TRBV7-2 | 12 | CASSLSRNEQFF | TGTGCCAGCAGCTTATCAAGAAATGAGCAGTTCTTC
NA | TRBD1 | TRBJ1-5 | TRBV27 | 14 | CASSWGQGYQPQHF | TGTGCCAGCAGTTGGGGACAGGGGTACCAGCCCCAGCATTTT
NA | NA | TRBJ1-2 | TRBV9 | 13 | CASSASQGSGYTF | TGTGCCAGCAGCGCTTCCCAGGGAAGTGGCTACACCTTC
NA | NA | TRBJ2-5 | TRBV3-1/TRBV3-2 | 10 | CASSSETQYF | TGTGCCAGCAGCTCGGAGACCCAGTACTTC
NA | TRBD2 | TRBJ2-1 | TRBV9 | 16 | CASSPRLAGGPYEQFF | TGTGCCAGCAGCCCAAGACTAGCGGGGGGGCCCTATGAGCAGTTCTTC
NA | NA | TRBJ2-7 | TRBV7-9 | 16 | CASSLVLRGLSYEQYF | TGTGCCAGCAGCTTAGTTTTGCGGGGGCTATCCTACGAGCAGTACTTC
NA | TRBD2 | TRBJ2-1 | TRBV10-3 | 14 | CAITNSGGANEQFF | TGTGCCATCACCAATAGCGGGGGGGCGAATGAGCAGTTCTTC
NA | NA | TRBJ1-1 | TRBV21-1 | 14 | CAITPSGLNTEAFF | TGTGCCATAACACCGTCAGGGTTGAACACTGAAGCTTTCTTT
once | TRBD1 | TRBJ2-7 | TRBV7-9 | 12 | CASSLENRGVYF | TGTGCCAGCAGCTTAGAAAACAGGGGTGTCTACTTC
NA | NA | TRBJ1-1 | TRBV11-3 | 14 | CASSLGSQGTEAFF | TGTGCCAGCAGCTTGGGTTCCCAAGGTACTGAAGCTTTCTTT
NA | NA | TRBJ1-1 | TRBV6-2/TRBV6-3 | 13 | CASSYQGWTEAFF | TGTGCCAGCAGTTACCAGGGGTGGACTGAAGCTTTCTTT
NA | TRBD1 | TRBJ2-6 | TRBV5-4 | 17 | CASSPGTAGSGANVLTF | TGTGCCAGCAGCCCCGGGACAGCTGGATCTGGGGCCAACGTCCTGACTTTC
NA | NA | TRBJ1-1 | TRBV4-3 | 16 | CASSQALWGADTEAFF | TGCGCCAGCAGCCAAGCGCTTTGGGGGGCGGACACTGAAGCTTTCTTT
NA | NA | TRBJ2-3 | TRBV2 | 14 | CASSVQYPPDTQYF | TGTGCCAGCAGTGTCCAGTATCCACCAGATACGCAGTATTTT
NA | NA | TRBJ1-4 | TRBV6-2/TRBV6-3 | 15 | CASSLTGWRNEKLFF | TGTGCCAGCAGTTTAACAGGGTGGCGGAATGAAAAACTGTTTTTT
few | NA | TRBJ1-1 | TRBV5-1 | 14 | CASRATGSNTEAFF | TGCGCCAGCAGGGCGACAGGCTCGAACACTGAAGCTTTCTTT
few | TRBD1 | TRBJ1-1 | TRBV6-2/TRBV6-3 | 16 | CASSYSGQGRGTEAFF | TGTGCCAGCAGTTACTCAGGACAGGGGAGAGGCACTGAAGCTTTCTTT
once | TRBD2 | TRBJ2-1 | TRBV25-1 | 15 | CASSRGTSVNNEQFF | TGTGCCAGCAGTCGTGGGACTAGCGTAAACAATGAGCAGTTCTTC
NA | TRBD2 | TRBJ2-3 | TRBV19 | 16 | CASSIETSGSPDTQYF | TGTGCCAGTAGTATAGAGACTAGCGGGAGCCCAGATACGCAGTATTTT
NA | NA | TRBJ1-4 | TRBV4-3 | 18 | CASSQDSAGLLTNEKLFF | TGCGCCAGCAGCCAAGATTCGGCCGGATTACTAACTAATGAAAAACTGTTTTTT
NA | NA | TRBJ2-1 | TRBV7-2 | 15 | CASSLGPISYNEQFF | TGTGCCAGCAGCTTAGGACCGATCTCCTACAATGAGCAGTTCTTC
NA | NA | TRBJ2-2 | TRBV6-5 | 13 | CASTATYTGELFF | TGTGCCAGCACAGCCACTTACACCGGGGAGCTGTTTTTT
NA | TRBD2 | TRBJ2-3 | TRBV18 | 16 | CASSPGLAGGADTQYF | TGTGCCAGCTCACCGGGACTAGCGGGAGGCGCGGATACGCAGTATTTT
few | NA | TRBJ2-5 | TRBV5-1 | 15 | CASSSRTAQRETQYF | TGCGCCAGCAGCTCTCGGACAGCCCAAAGGGAGACCCAGTACTTC
NA | NA | TRBJ2-5 | TRBV4-2 | 14 | CASSQDQSSETQYF | TGTGCCAGCAGCCAGGACCAGAGTTCAGAGACCCAGTACTTC
NA | NA | TRBJ1-1 | TRBV19 | 14 | CASSWSGIRGEAFF | TGTGCCAGTAGTTGGAGTGGGATTCGTGGTGAAGCTTTCTTT
few | TRBD1 | TRBJ1-5 | TRBV18 | 15 | CASSDRTGVNQPQHF | TGTGCCAGCTCAGATAGGACAGGGGTCAATCAGCCCCAGCATTTT
NA | TRBD2 | TRBJ2-1 | TRBV18 | 17 | CASSPRREVTPHNEQFF | TGTGCCAGCTCACCCAGGCGGGAGGTCACCCCACACAATGAGCAGTTCTTC
NA | NA | TRBJ1-1 | TRBV19 | 15 | CASSTNIGRITEAFF | TGTGCCAGTAGTACTAACATTGGACGAATCACTGAAGCTTTCTTT
NA | NA | TRBJ1-6 | TRBV6-5 | 16 | CASSFKGLGQETPLHF | TGTGCCAGCAGTTTTAAAGGGTTAGGCCAAGAGACACCCCTCCACTTT
NA | NA | TRBJ2-5 | TRBV5-6 | 14 | CASSATPVQETQYF | TGTGCCAGCAGCGCCACCCCGGTCCAAGAGACCCAGTACTTC
NA | NA | TRBJ1-4 | TRBV6-1 | 14 | CASSEGGGGEKLFF | TGTGCCAGCAGTGAAGGGGGGGGAGGGGAAAAACTGTTTTTT
NA | NA | TRBJ2-4 | TRBV7-2 | 13 | CASSLEPSDIQYF | TGTGCCAGCAGTTTGGAGCCTTCGGACATTCAGTACTTC
NA | NA | TRBJ2-5 | TRBV12-3/TRBV12-4 | 13 | CASSLRARETQYF | TGTGCCAGCAGTCTAAGGGCCCGGGAGACCCAGTACTTC
NA | TRBD1 | TRBJ2-5 | TRBV11-2 | 13 | CASSIGQGGTQYF | TGTGCCAGCAGCATCGGACAGGGTGGGACCCAGTACTTC